The clone carrying this T cell receptor (beta chain) was counted ten times or more. The antigen remains undetermined. The CDR3 runs 13 residues. Trimming took off 3 bases at V and 6 bases at J, with 15 bases between the two ends. CDR1 and CDR2 from the germline V gene are DFQATT and SNEGSKA (reference sequence). This sample was taken from a study of CD8 T cells in ankylosing spondylitis. Overall study findings and caveats: Within ankylosing spondylitis blood, a TCR beta motif made up of roughly eight highly homologous variants appeared to be characteristic. Clones that were linked to disease were CD8+ and were relatively rare in peripheral blood.

Quantitative 5'-RACE with molecular barcodes produced the TCR beta libraries. MiXCR, applied by TCRdb to the 5' RACE reads, yields one record per CDR3 protein. The sample holds fewer than 550,000 distinct CDR3 sequences; over 4% are singletons and the top ten take 3% to 4.5%. The sample taken for sequencing was blood, either unsorted or a sorted T cell fraction (not recorded which). The sequence was obtained from a male donor with ankylosing spondylitis. The chain joins TRBV20-1 to TRBJ2-7; D is unclear. The CDR3 bases are TGCAGTGCTAGGCATTACGTAGGCGCCGAGCAGTACTTC. It is translated as CSARHYVGAEQYF.